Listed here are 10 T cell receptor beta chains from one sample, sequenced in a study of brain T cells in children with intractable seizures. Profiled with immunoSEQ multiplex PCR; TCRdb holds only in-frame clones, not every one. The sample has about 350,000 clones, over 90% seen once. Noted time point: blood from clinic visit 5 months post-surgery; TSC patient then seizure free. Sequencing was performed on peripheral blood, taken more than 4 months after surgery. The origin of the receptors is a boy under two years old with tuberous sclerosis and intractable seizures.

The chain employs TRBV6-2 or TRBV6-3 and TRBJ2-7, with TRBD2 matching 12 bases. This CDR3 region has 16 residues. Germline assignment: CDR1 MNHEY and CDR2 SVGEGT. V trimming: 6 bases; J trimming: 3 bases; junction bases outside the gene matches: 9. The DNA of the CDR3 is TGTGCCAGCAGCCGAATTCTAGCGGGGGGGAGCTACGAGCAGTACTTC. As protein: CASSRILAGGSYEQYF.

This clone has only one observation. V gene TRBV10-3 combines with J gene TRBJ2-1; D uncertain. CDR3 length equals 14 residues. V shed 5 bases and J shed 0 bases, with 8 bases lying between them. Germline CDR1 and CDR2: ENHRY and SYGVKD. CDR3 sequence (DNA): TGTGCCATCAGTCGTGAGAGCTCCTACAATGAGCAGTTCTTC. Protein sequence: CAISRESSYNEQFF.

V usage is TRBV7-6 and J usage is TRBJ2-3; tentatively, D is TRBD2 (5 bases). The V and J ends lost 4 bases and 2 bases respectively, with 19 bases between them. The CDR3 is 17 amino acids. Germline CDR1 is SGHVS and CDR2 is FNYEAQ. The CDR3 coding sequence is TGTGCCAGCAGCTATCCTAGGGCGAGCCGGGACACAGATACGCAGTATTTT. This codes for CASSYPRASRDTDTQYF.

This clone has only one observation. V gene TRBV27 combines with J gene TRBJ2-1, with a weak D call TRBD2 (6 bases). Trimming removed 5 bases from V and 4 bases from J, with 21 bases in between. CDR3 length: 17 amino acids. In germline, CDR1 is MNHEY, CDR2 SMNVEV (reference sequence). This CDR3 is CASSPSTGAGLYNEQFF. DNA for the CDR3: TGTGCCAGCAGTCCTTCCACGGGCGCGGGGCTTTACAATGAGCAGTTCTTC.

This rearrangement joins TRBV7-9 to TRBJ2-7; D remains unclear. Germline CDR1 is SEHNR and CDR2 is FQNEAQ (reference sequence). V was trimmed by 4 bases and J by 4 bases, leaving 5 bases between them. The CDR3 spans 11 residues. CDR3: CASSSPYEQYF. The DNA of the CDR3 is TGTGCCAGCAGCTCGCCGTACGAGCAGTACTTC.

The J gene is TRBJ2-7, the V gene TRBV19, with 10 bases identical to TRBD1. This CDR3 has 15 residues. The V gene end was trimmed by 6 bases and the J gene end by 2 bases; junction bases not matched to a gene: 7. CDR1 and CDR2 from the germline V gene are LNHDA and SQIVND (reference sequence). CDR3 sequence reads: CASSAGTGVTYEQYF. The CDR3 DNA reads TGTGCCAGTAGCGCCGGGACAGGGGTAACCTACGAGCAGTACTTC.

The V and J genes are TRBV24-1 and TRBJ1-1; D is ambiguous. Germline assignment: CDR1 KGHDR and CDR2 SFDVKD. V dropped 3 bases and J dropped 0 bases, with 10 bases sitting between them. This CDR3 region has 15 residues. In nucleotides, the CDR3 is TGTGCCACCAGTGATCCCATCGGGGTGAACACTGAAGCTTTCTTT. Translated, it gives CATSDPIGVNTEAFF.

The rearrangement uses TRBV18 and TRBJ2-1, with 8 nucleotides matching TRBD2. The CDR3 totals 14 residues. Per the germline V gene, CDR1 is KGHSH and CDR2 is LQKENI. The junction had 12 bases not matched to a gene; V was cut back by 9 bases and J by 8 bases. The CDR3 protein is CASDPGGPSDEQFF. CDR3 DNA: TGTGCCAGTGACCCGGGAGGGCCAAGCGATGAGCAGTTCTTC.

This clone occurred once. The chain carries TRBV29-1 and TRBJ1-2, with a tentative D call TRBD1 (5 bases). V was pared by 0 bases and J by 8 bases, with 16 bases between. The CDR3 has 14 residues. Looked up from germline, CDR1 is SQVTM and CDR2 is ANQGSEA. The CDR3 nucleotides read TGCAGCGTTGAAGATCTTCGGGGCTCGGGGGGCTACACCTTC. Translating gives CSVEDLRGSGGYTF.

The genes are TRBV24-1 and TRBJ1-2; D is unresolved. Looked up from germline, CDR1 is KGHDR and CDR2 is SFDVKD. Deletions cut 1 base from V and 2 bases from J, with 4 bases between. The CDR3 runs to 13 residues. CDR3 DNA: TGTGCCACCAGTGATTTCAAAAACTATGGCTACACCTTC. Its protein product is CATSDFKNYGYTF.